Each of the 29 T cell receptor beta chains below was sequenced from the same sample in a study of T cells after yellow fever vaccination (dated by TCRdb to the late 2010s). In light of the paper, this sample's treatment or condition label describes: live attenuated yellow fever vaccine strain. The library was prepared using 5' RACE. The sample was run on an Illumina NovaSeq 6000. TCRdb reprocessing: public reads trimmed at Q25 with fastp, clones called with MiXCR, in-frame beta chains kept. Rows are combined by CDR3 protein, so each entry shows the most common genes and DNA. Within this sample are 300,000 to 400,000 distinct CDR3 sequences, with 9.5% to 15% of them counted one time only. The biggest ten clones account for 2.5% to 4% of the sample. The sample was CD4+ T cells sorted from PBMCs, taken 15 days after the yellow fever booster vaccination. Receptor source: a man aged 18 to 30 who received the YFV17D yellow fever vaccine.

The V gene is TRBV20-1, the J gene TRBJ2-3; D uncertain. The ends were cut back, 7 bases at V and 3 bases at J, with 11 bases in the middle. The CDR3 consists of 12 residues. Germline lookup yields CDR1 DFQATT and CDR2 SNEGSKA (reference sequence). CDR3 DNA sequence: TGCAGTGTCAGACTGATTACAGATACGCAGTATTTT. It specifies CSVRLITDTQYF.

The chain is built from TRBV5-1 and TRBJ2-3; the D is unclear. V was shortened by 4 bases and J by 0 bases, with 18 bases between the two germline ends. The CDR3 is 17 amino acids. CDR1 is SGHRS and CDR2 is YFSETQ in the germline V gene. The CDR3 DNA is TGCGCCAGCAGCGAGTTAGCCGCGATAGCTAGCACAGATACGCAGTATTTT. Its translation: CASSELAAIASTDTQYF.

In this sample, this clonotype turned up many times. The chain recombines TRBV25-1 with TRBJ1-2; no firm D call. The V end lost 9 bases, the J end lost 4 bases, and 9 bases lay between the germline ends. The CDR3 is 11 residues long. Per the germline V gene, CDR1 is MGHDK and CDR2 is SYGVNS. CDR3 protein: CASSWAYGYTF. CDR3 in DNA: TGTGCCAGTTCGTGGGCCTATGGCTACACCTTC.

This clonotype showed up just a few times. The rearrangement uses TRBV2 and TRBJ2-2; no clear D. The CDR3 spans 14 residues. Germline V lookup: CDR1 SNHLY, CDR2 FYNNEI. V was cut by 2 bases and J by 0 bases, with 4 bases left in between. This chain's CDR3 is CASSEFANTGELFF. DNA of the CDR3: TGTGCCAGCAGTGAATTCGCGAACACCGGGGAGCTGTTTTTT. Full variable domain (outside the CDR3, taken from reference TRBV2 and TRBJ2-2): EPEVTQTPSHQVTQMGQEVILRCVPISNHLYFYWYRQILGQKVEFLVSFYNNEISEKSEIFDDQFSVERPDGSNFTLKIRSTKLEDSAMYFCASSEFANTGELFFGEGSRLTVL.

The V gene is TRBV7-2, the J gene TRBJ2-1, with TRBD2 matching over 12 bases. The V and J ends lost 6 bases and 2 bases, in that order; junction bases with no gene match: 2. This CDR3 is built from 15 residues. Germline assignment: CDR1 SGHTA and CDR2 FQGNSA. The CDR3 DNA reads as TGTGCCAGCAGGGCTAGCGGGGGGGCCTACAATGAGCAGTTCTTC. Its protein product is CASRASGGAYNEQFF.

In nucleotides, the CDR3 is TGCGCCAGCAGCCAGCACCCCCTATCTGACAAAAACATTCAGTACTTC. It encodes CASSQHPLSDKNIQYF. The rearrangement joins TRBV4-1 to TRBJ2-4; no firm D call. Trimming left V 3 bases short and J 3 bases short, with 15 bases between. Germline-derived CDR1 and CDR2 are MGHRA and YSYEKL. The CDR3 spans 16 residues.

The CDR3 DNA reads as TGCGCCAGCAGCTTGGGACAGGGGAGGTCAGATACGCAGTATTTT. This translates into CASSLGQGRSDTQYF. The chain joins TRBV5-1 to TRBJ2-3; 8 bases are shared with TRBD1. Germline V gene data show CDR1 as SGHRS and CDR2 as YFSETQ. The CDR3 extends over 15 amino acids. V was pared by 0 bases and J by 4 bases, with 4 bases of the junction left unmatched.

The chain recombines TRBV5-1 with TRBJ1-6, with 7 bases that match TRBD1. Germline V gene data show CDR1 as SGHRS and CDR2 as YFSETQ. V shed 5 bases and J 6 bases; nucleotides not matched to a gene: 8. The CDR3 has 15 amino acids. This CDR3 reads CASRPLTGSNSPLHF. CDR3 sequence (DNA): TGCGCCAGCAGACCCCTGACAGGGAGTAATTCACCCCTCCACTTT.

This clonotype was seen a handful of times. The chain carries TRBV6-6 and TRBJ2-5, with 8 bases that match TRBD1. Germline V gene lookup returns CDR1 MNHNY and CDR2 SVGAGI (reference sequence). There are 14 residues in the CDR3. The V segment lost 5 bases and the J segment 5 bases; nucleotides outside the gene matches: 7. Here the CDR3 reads CASSRTGQSETQYF. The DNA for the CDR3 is TGTGCCAGCAGTCGGACAGGGCAATCTGAGACCCAGTACTTC.

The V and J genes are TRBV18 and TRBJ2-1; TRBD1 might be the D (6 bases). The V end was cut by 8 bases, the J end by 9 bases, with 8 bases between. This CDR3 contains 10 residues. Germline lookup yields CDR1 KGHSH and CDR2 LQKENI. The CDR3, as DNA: TGTGCCAGCCAAGGGGGTGAGCAGTTCTTC. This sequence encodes CASQGGEQFF.

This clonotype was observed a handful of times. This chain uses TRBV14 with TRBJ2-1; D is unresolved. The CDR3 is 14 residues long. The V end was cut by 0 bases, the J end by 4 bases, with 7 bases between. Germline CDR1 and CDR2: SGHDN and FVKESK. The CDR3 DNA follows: TGTGCCAGCAGCCAAGACACCTGGTACAATGAGCAGTTCTTC. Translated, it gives CASSQDTWYNEQFF.

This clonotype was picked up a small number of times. As DNA, the CDR3 is TGTGCCAGCAGCTTAAACAGTGTTTCGACAGATACGCAGTATTTT. It encodes CASSLNSVSTDTQYF. The rearrangement joins TRBV7-2 to TRBJ2-3; D ambiguous. CDR1 and CDR2 (germline): SGHTA, FQGNSA. The length of the CDR3 is 15 residues. Trimming removed 2 bases from V and 3 bases from J, with 12 bases in between.

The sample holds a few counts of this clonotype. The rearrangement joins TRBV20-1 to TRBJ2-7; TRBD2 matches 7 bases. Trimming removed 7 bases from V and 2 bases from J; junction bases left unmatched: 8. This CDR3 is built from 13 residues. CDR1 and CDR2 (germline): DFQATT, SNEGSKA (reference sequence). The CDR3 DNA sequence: TGCAGTGTTTGGCGGGCGGGGGCCTACGAGCAGTACTTC. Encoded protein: CSVWRAGAYEQYF.

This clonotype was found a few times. The chain's CDR3 is CASSEFPGVETQYF. CDR3 DNA: TGTGCCAGCAGTGAATTTCCAGGGGTAGAGACCCAGTACTTC. The rearrangement uses TRBV25-1 and TRBJ2-5, with D possibly matching TRBD1 (6 bases). Trimming took 1 base from V and 4 from J, leaving 10 bases between them. Germline V CDR1 and CDR2: MGHDK, SYGVNS. This CDR3 has 14 amino acids.

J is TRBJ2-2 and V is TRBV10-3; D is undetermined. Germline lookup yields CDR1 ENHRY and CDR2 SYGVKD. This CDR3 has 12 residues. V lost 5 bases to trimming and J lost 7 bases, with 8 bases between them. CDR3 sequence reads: CAISRDGGELFF. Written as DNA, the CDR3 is TGTGCCATCAGTAGAGACGGCGGGGAGCTGTTTTTT.

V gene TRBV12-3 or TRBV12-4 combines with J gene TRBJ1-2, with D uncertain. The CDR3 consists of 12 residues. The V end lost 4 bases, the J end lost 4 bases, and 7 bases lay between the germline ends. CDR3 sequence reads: CASSSGLYGYTF. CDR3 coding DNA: TGTGCCAGCAGTTCTGGACTCTATGGCTACACCTTC.

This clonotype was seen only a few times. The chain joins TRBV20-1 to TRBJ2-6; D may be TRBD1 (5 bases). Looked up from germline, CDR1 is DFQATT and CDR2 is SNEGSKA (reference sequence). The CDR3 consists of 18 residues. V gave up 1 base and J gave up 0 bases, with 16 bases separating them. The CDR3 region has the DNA TGCAGTGCTAGAGGGCCCCAGGGCTCTTACTCTGGGGCCAACGTCCTGACTTTC. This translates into CSARGPQGSYSGANVLTF.

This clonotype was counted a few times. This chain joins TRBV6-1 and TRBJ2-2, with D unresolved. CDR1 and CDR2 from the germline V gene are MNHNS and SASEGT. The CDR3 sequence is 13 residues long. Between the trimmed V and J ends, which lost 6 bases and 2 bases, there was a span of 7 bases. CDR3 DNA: TGTGCCAGCAGGGACGTTAACACCGGGGAGCTGTTTTTT. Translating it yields CASRDVNTGELFF.

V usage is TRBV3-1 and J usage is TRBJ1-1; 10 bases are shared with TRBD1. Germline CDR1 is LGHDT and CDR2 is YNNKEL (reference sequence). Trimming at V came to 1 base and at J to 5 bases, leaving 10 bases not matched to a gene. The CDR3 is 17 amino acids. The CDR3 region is CASSQVPGQGLGTEAFF. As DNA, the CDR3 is TGTGCCAGCAGCCAAGTCCCGGGACAGGGGCTGGGGACTGAAGCTTTCTTT. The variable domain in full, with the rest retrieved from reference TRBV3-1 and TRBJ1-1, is DTAVSQTPKYLVTQMGNDKSIKCEQNLGHDTMYWYKQDSKKFLKIMFSYNNKELIINETVPNRFSPKSPDKAHLNLHINSLELGDSAVYFCASSQVPGQGLGTEAFFGQGTRLTVV.

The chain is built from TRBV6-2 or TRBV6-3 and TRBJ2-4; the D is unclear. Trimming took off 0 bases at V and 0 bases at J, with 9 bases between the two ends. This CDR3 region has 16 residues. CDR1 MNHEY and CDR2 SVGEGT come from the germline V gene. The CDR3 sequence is CASSYSFGLAKNIQYF. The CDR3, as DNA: TGTGCCAGCAGTTACTCGTTCGGATTAGCCAAAAACATTCAGTACTTC.

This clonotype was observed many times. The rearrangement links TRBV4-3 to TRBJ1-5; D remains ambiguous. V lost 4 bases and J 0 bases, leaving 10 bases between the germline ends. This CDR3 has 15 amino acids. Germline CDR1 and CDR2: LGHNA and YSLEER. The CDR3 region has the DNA TGCGCCAGCAGCCTTAGCGCAGTTAGCAATCAGCCCCAGCATTTT. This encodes CASSLSAVSNQPQHF.

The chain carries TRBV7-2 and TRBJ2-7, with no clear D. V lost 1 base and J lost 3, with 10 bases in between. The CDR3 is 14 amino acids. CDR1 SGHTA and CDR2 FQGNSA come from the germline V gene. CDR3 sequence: CASSLGVPRYEQYF. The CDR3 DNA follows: TGTGCCAGCAGCTTAGGAGTGCCTCGCTACGAGCAGTACTTC.

CDR3 sequence: CATSDFGRATYNEQFF. In DNA form, the CDR3 reads TGTGCCACCAGTGATTTTGGCAGGGCAACCTACAATGAGCAGTTCTTC. The chain employs TRBV24-1 and TRBJ2-1; D is possibly TRBD1 (5 bases). The germline gives CDR1 KGHDR, CDR2 SFDVKD. V dropped 1 base and J dropped 2 bases, with 11 bases sitting between them. CDR3 length equals 16 residues.

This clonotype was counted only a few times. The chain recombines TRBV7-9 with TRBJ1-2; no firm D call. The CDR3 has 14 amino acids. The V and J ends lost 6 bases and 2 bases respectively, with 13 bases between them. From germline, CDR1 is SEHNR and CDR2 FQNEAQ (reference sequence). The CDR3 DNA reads TGTGCCAGCAGACGACCGGACGGAAACTATGGCTACACCTTC. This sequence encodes CASRRPDGNYGYTF.

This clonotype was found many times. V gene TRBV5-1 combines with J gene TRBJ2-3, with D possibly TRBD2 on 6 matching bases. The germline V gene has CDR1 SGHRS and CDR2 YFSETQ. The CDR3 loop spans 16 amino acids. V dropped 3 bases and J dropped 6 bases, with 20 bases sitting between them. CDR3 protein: CASSSQGLPIGDTQYF. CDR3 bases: TGCGCCAGCAGCTCCCAGGGACTGCCGATCGGTGATACGCAGTATTTT.

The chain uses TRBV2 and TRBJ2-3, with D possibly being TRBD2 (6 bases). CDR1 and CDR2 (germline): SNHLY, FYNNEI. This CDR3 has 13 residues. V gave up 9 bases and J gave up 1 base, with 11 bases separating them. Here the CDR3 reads CASGWGGTDTQYF. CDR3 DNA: TGTGCCAGTGGTTGGGGGGGCACAGATACGCAGTATTTT.

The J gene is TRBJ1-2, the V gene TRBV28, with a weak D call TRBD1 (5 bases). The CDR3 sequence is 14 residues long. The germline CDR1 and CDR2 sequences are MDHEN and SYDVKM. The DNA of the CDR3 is TGTGCTACATACGGGACTTCAAACAACTATGGCTACACCTTC. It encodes CATYGTSNNYGYTF.

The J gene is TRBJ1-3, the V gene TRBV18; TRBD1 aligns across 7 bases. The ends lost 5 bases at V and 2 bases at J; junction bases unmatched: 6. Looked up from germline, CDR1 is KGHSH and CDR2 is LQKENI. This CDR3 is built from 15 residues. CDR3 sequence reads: CASSYTGTAGNTIYF. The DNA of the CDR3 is TGTGCCAGCTCATACACTGGGACAGCTGGAAACACCATATATTTT. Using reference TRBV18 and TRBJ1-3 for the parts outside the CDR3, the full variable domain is NAGVMQNPRHLVRRRGQEARLRCSPMKGHSHVYWYRQLPEEGLKFMVYLQKENIIDESGMPKERFSAEFPKEGPSILRIQQVVRGDSAAYFCASSYTGTAGNTIYFGEGSWLTVV.

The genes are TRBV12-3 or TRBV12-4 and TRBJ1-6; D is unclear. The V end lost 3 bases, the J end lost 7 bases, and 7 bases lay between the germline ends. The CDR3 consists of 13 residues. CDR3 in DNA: TGTGCCAGCAGTTTTCGCGAGAATTCACCCCTCCACTTT. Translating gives CASSFRENSPLHF.